Below, 19 T cell receptor beta chains from the same sample are listed, as sequenced in a study of shared clonotypes between healthy human individuals. Only CD45RO-negative cells positively selected for CCR7 counted as naive CD8 cells, so terminally differentiated effector memory CD45RA+ cells were excluded. Assay: immunoSEQ multiplex PCR; the TCRdb copy retains only in-frame clones and omits some. This table has around 1.9 million clones, roughly 95% appearing once. Sequencing was performed on naive CD8+ T cells from PBMCs. All receptors come from a man younger than 35 in good health. Some clones in this sample may be carry-over from other donors' samples.

The CDR3 protein is CATSEGLAGQETQYF. The CDR3 nucleotides are TGTGCCACCAGCGAGGGACTAGCGGGACAAGAGACCCAGTACTTC. The chain links TRBV15 to TRBJ2-5, with 13 nucleotides matching TRBD2. The CDR3 has 15 amino acids. CDR1 LNHNV and CDR2 YYDKDF come from the germline V gene (reference sequence). The trim removed 5 bases at V and 2 bases at J, leaving 2 bases unmatched.

V is TRBV14 and J is TRBJ1-2; D possibly corresponds to TRBD1 (5 bases). The germline V and J ends were trimmed by 0 bases and 3 bases, with 11 bases remaining between them. Germline values: CDR1 SGHDN, CDR2 FVKESK. This CDR3 comprises 15 residues. The CDR3 protein is CASSQDLLGDYGYTF. Here the CDR3 DNA reads TGTGCCAGCAGCCAAGATCTGTTGGGGGACTATGGCTACACCTTC.

Concerning this clone: Just one base apart from a much larger clone, this may be a read error. This chain joins TRBV5-6 and TRBJ2-5; D gene uncertain. The J call may be wrong; the DNA end is better matched by TRBJ2-7. The CDR3 covers 11 residues. Per germline, CDR1 SGHDT and CDR2 YYEEEE. Here the CDR3 DNA reads TGTGCCAGCAGCTTAGGCCACGAGCAGTACTTC. As protein: CASSLGHEQYF.

DNA for the CDR3: TGTGCCAGCAGCCCGTGGTTGCCGGAGTCCTACAATGAGCAGTTCTTC. Amino acid sequence: CASSPWLPESYNEQFF. The chain is built from TRBV9 and TRBJ2-1, with D unclear. The V and J ends lost 4 bases and 1 base respectively, with 15 bases between them. CDR3 length: 16 amino acids. Germline CDR1 is SGDLS and CDR2 is YYNGEE.

The chain recombines TRBV7-9 with TRBJ1-4; D unclear. V lost 1 base and J 7 bases, leaving 16 bases between the germline ends. Germline CDR1 reads SEHNR; CDR2 reads FQNEAQ (reference sequence). The CDR3 is 16 residues long. The CDR3 nucleotides read TGTGCCAGCAGCTTAGAAGGGTTCCTGATCCTTGAAAAACTGTTTTTT. As protein: CASSLEGFLILEKLFF.

CDR3 sequence: CASSYPRDAENTEAFF. Written as DNA, the CDR3 is TGTGCCAGCAGTTACCCCAGGGACGCTGAGAACACTGAAGCTTTCTTT. V is TRBV6-6 and J is TRBJ1-1, with D perhaps matching TRBD1 (5 bases). Per the germline V gene, CDR1 is MNHNY and CDR2 is SVGAGI (reference sequence). The CDR3 is 16 residues long. Trimming cost V 2 bases and J 1 base, with 14 bases left between them.

V usage is TRBV4-1 and J usage is TRBJ1-1; possibly TRBD1 for D (5 bases). CDR1 and CDR2 from the germline V gene are MGHRA and YSYEKL. The CDR3 totals 11 residues. Trimming cost V 4 bases and J 5 bases, with 5 bases left between them. This CDR3 is CASSRGTEAFF. The DNA of the CDR3 is TGCGCCAGCAGCCGGGGGACTGAAGCTTTCTTT.

The chain carries TRBV19 and TRBJ2-5, with a weak D call TRBD2 (6 bases). Trimming pared 3 bases from V and 1 base from J, leaving 6 bases between. Germline V gene lookup returns CDR1 LNHDA and CDR2 SQIVND (reference sequence). CDR3 size: 13 residues. The CDR3 protein is CASSMGGQETQYF. The CDR3 DNA reads TGTGCCAGTAGTATGGGGGGCCAAGAGACCCAGTACTTC.

This chain joins TRBV27 and TRBJ1-5, with TRBD1 as a possible D gene (6 bases). The V end lost 4 bases, the J end lost 1 base, and 14 bases lay between the germline ends. The length of the CDR3 is 16 residues. Looked up from germline, CDR1 is MNHEY and CDR2 is SMNVEV (reference sequence). The CDR3 sequence: CASSWGGAYSNQPQHF. In nucleotides, the CDR3 is TGTGCCAGCAGTTGGGGGGGGGCCTACAGCAATCAGCCCCAGCATTTT.

The CDR3 nucleotides read TGTGCCAGCAGCTTCAACAACGAGTGGATGAACACTGAAGCTTTCTTT. This encodes CASSFNNEWMNTEAFF. The chain uses TRBV11-2 and TRBJ1-1; D not resolved. Looked up from germline, CDR1 is SGHAT and CDR2 is FQNNGV. The CDR3 runs to 16 residues. Between the trimmed V and J ends, which lost 3 bases and 0 bases, there was a span of 14 bases.

This chain joins TRBV28 and TRBJ2-7, with D unclear. Germline lookup yields CDR1 MDHEN and CDR2 SYDVKM. This CDR3 contains 14 residues. V lost 5 bases to trimming and J lost 3 bases, with 14 bases between them. As DNA, the CDR3 is TGTGCCAGCAGTCCCGTCTTAGTGAGCTACGAGCAGTACTTC. Protein product: CASSPVLVSYEQYF.

V and J are TRBV30 and TRBJ2-7, with TRBD2 as a possible D gene (6 bases). Per the germline V gene, CDR1 is GTSNPN and CDR2 is SVGIG (reference sequence). Trimming cost V 1 base and J 6 bases, with 16 bases left between them. The CDR3 is 14 residues long. The CDR3 DNA reads as TGTGCCTGGAGTGATAGCGGAGAGACGCCCGAGCAGTACTTC. This encodes CAWSDSGETPEQYF.

The table lists this clone with a few counts. Other DNA sequences in this specimen translate into the identical CDR3. The chain employs TRBV14 and TRBJ1-1, with D unresolved. CDR1 is SGHDN, CDR2 FVKESK, per germline. The CDR3 runs 13 residues. The V gene lost 4 bases and the J gene lost 1 base, with 7 bases spanning the gap. The CDR3 DNA reads as TGTGCCAGCAGCCGCGGAAGGAACACTGAAGCTTTCTTT. Amino acids: CASSRGRNTEAFF.

Remarks on this clone: The same CDR3 is also encoded by other DNA sequences in this sample. The V call is TRBV9, the J call TRBJ1-2; D is uncertain. The CDR3 spans 12 residues. Per the germline V gene, CDR1 is SGDLS and CDR2 is YYNGEE. The V gene lost 0 bases and the J gene lost 5 bases, with 5 bases spanning the gap. CDR3 loop: CASSVVGYGYTF. In DNA form, the CDR3 reads TGTGCCAGCAGCGTAGTAGGGTATGGCTACACCTTC. Full variable domain (outside the CDR3, taken from reference TRBV9 and TRBJ1-2): DSGVTQTPKHLITATGQRVTLRCSPRSGDLSVYWYQQSLDQGLQFLIQYYNGEERAKGNILERFSAQQFPDLHSELNLSSLELGDSALYFCASSVVGYGYTFGSGTRLTVV.

The V call is TRBV10-2, the J call TRBJ2-3; D may match TRBD1 or TRBD2 (6 bases each). This CDR3 comprises 13 residues. CDR1 and CDR2 from the germline V gene are WSHSY and SAAADI. The V gene lost 8 bases and the J gene lost 6 bases, with 15 bases spanning the gap. CDR3 loop: CASGGTPGDTQYF. The CDR3, as DNA: TGCGCCAGCGGAGGGACACCCGGGGATACGCAGTATTTT.

This chain connects TRBV4-2 to TRBJ2-3, with 10 bases identical to TRBD1. The germline gives CDR1 LGHNA, CDR2 YNFKEQ. This CDR3 is built from 16 residues. The ends lost 2 bases at V and 7 bases at J; junction bases unmatched: 9. CDR3 amino acids: CASSQPRQGAGNTQYF. In DNA, the CDR3 is TGTGCCAGCAGCCAACCCCGACAGGGGGCTGGAAATACGCAGTATTTT.

The chain combines TRBV19 with TRBJ2-3; no clear D. The CDR3 contains 15 residues. Germline V gives CDR1 LNHDA, CDR2 SQIVND (reference sequence). V gave up 0 bases and J gave up 1 base, with 8 bases separating them. The CDR3 here is CASSIDSGGTDTQYF. CDR3 in DNA: TGTGCCAGTAGTATAGATTCGGGTGGCACAGATACGCAGTATTTT.

CDR3 region: CASSLGLAGLTMGNEQFF. The CDR3 DNA reads as TGTGCCAGCAGCTTAGGACTAGCGGGACTTACGATGGGGAATGAGCAGTTCTTC. The chain has TRBV7-9 and TRBJ2-1; TRBD2 agrees at 11 bases. The CDR3 loop spans 18 amino acids. Germline values: CDR1 SEHNR, CDR2 FQNEAQ (reference sequence). V lost 1 base to trimming and J lost 7 bases; unmatched junction nucleotides: 12. The full variable domain, in which reference TRBV7-9 and TRBJ2-1 provide the parts outside the CDR3, is DTGVSQNPRHKITKRGQNVTFRCDPISEHNRLYWYRQTLGQGPEFLTYFQNEAQLEKSRLLSDRFSAERPKGSFSTLEIQRTEQGDSAMYLCASSLGLAGLTMGNEQFFGPGTRLTVL.

For this clone: This CDR3 is also generated by other DNA sequences in the sample. The CDR3 sequence: CASSPGLGETQYF. DNA of the CDR3: TGTGCCAGCAGCCCCGGACTCGGAGAGACCCAGTACTTC. The chain has TRBV7-9 and TRBJ2-5; D possibly corresponds to TRBD2 (5 bases). CDR1 SEHNR and CDR2 FQNEAQ come from the germline V gene (reference sequence). The CDR3 loop spans 13 amino acids. V lost 5 bases and J 4 bases, leaving 11 bases between the germline ends.